This is a list of T cell receptor beta chains from one sample in a study of vaccination and CD4 T cells after COVID-19. MiXCR was run by TCRdb on the PCR reads, yielding one entry per CDR3 protein. This table has some 18,000 distinct CDR3 sequences, around 60% appearing once. These receptors' antigens are unknown. The sample was CD4+ T cells from blood, cultured in vitro. The source is a human donor who had recovered from COVID-19. Each CDR3 is given with its conserved first and last residue. A D gene is named only where the DNA matches it firmly. Some rows mark clone size as missing; the rest say once, few, many or name a class of expanded clone.

abundance,d_gene,v_gene,j_gene,CDR3nt,CDR3aa
few,TRBD2,TRBV5-4,TRBJ2-3,TGTGCCAGCAGCTTGGTGGGACTAGCGGTAGGAGGGCTCACAGATACGCAGTATTTT,CASSLVGLAVGGLTDTQYF
NA,TRBD2,TRBV6-2/TRBV6-3,TRBJ2-1,TGTGCCAGCAGTTACCGCGGGAGGGCCCTCGGTGAGCAGTTCTTC,CASSYRGRALGEQFF
NA,TRBD2,TRBV4-3,TRBJ2-2,TGCGCCAGCAGCCAACCACGACTAGCGGGAATCCCCGGGGAGCTGTTTTTT,CASSQPRLAGIPGELFF
NA,NA,TRBV19,TRBJ2-5,TGTGCCAGTATTCGACAGCGACATAAACAAGAGACCCAGTACTTC,CASIRQRHKQETQYF
NA,NA,TRBV30,TRBJ1-2,TGTGCCTGGATACAGGGCCAAGAGGTGGGGGGCTACACCTTC,CAWIQGQEVGGYTF
NA,NA,TRBV30,TRBJ1-1,TGTGCCTGGAGTACGGAACTGACGGCTTTCTTT,CAWSTELTAFF
few,NA,TRBV6-1,TRBJ2-5,TGTGCCAGCAGTGAAGCGCACGCTTCCGGGCCTAACCAAGAGACCCAGTACTTC,CASSEAHASGPNQETQYF
NA,TRBD1,TRBV5-8,TRBJ1-5,TGTGCCAGCAGCCGGTCCCGGGACAGGGCCGGGGGCAATCAGCCCCAGCATTTT,CASSRSRDRAGGNQPQHF
few,TRBD1,TRBV19,TRBJ1-2,TGTGCCAGTAGTATGGATATAACAGGGGAGAAGTATGGCTACACCTTC,CASSMDITGEKYGYTF
NA,NA,TRBV11-2,TRBJ1-1,TGTGCCAGCAGCTTAGTAGCGCGGGGTGACACTGAAGCTTTCTTT,CASSLVARGDTEAFF
medium-sized,NA,TRBV20-1,TRBJ2-3,TGCAGTGCACAAAGGGAAAGAGATACGCAGTATTTT,CSAQRERDTQYF
few,TRBD2,TRBV20-1,TRBJ2-3,TGCAGTGCCGGGGGGGTTTTAGGCCGGCCCGGAGATACGCAGTATTTT,CSAGGVLGRPGDTQYF
NA,NA,TRBV7-2,TRBJ1-6,TGTGCCAGCAGCTTAGGCGCCGCCATGGGGTCACCCCTCCACTTT,CASSLGAAMGSPLHF
NA,NA,TRBV6-5,TRBJ2-3,TGTGCCAGCAGTTACGGCTTACAAGGGGATACGCAGTATTTT,CASSYGLQGDTQYF
few,NA,TRBV20-1,TRBJ1-4,TGCAGTGCTAGTGAGGGTGCAACTAATGAAAAACTGTTTTTT,CSASEGATNEKLFF
NA,NA,TRBV19,TRBJ1-3,TGTGCCAGTAGATGGAGCTCTGGAAACACCATATATTTT,CASRWSSGNTIYF
NA,NA,TRBV6-2/TRBV6-3,TRBJ2-7,TGTGCCAGCAGTTACACCACCGGAGGCCGGGGTTGGGAGCAGTACTTC,CASSYTTGGRGWEQYF
NA,NA,TRBV5-1,TRBJ1-3,TGCGCCAGCAGCCGGACTACTGGAAACACCATATATTTT,CASSRTTGNTIYF
NA,TRBD2,TRBV6-1,TRBJ2-2,TGTGCCAGCAGTCGCCGACTAGCGGGAGATGCCGGGGAGCTGTTTTTT,CASSRRLAGDAGELFF
NA,NA,TRBV11-2,TRBJ1-3,TGTGCCAGCAGCTTGACAGAGGGGCCAGGAAACACCATATATTTT,CASSLTEGPGNTIYF
large,NA,TRBV7-2,TRBJ2-3,TGTGCCAGCAGCCCCCGCACCACAGATACGCAGTATTTT,CASSPRTTDTQYF
few,NA,TRBV6-5,TRBJ2-7,TGTGCCAGCAGTTCCCCCCTCGAATACGAGCAGTACTTC,CASSSPLEYEQYF
NA,NA,TRBV7-2,TRBJ2-5,TGTGCCAGCAGCTTAAACGTCGACAAGGGAGAGACCCAGTACTTC,CASSLNVDKGETQYF
NA,NA,TRBV6-1,TRBJ1-2,TGTGCCAGCCTCTCTTATTGGGGGGCCTACGCGGGCTACACCTTC,CASLSYWGAYAGYTF
few,TRBD1,TRBV12-3/TRBV12-4,TRBJ1-2,TGTGCCAGCAGTTCAGGGGGCGGCTACACCTTC,CASSSGGGYTF
NA,NA,TRBV19,TRBJ1-1,TGTGCCAGTAGTATCCCCGGGGGGGTCGGGGCTTTCTTT,CASSIPGGVGAFF
NA,TRBD1,TRBV20-1,TRBJ1-2,TGCAGTGCTGTCCCCAGGGGGCCCGTAGGGGGCTACACCTTC,CSAVPRGPVGGYTF
NA,TRBD2,TRBV20-1,TRBJ2-1,TGCAGTGTCCCAGCCGGGAGGTCCTACAATGAGCAGTTCTTC,CSVPAGRSYNEQFF
NA,NA,TRBV7-2,TRBJ2-3,TGTGCCAGCGGATTCACGGGCGCAGATACGCAGTATTTT,CASGFTGADTQYF
NA,NA,TRBV19,TRBJ1-3,TGTGCCAGTACTTACGGACATTTCTCTGGAAACACCATATATTTT,CASTYGHFSGNTIYF
medium-sized,NA,TRBV9,TRBJ2-1,TGTGCCAGCAGCGAAACCGTAAGCGCTTGGAATGAGCAGTTCTTC,CASSETVSAWNEQFF
few,NA,TRBV20-1,TRBJ1-5,TGCAGTGCTAGAGATTGGAGCGTCGATCCGCCCCAGCATTTT,CSARDWSVDPPQHF
once,NA,TRBV5-1,TRBJ2-2,TGCGCCAGCAGCTTTCGGACAGAGAACACCGGGGAGCTGTTTTTT,CASSFRTENTGELFF
NA,NA,TRBV5-4,TRBJ2-2,TGTGCCAGCAGCTCGGAGGGCACCGGGGAGCTGTTTTTT,CASSSEGTGELFF
NA,NA,TRBV25-1,TRBJ1-1,TGTGCCAGCAGTGAATGGGAGGGGGGGTCCACTGAAGCTTTCTTT,CASSEWEGGSTEAFF
NA,TRBD1,TRBV24-1,TRBJ1-2,TGTGCCACCAGTGATTCCTCCCAGGGGGCTTTCGGCTACACCTTC,CATSDSSQGAFGYTF
NA,NA,TRBV6-1,TRBJ2-4,TGTGCCAGCTACAGGGCGGGAATGGACAAAAACATTCAGTACTTC,CASYRAGMDKNIQYF
few,NA,TRBV6-5,TRBJ1-1,TGTGCCAGCAGTTACGCCGGGCGGCAGGACACTGAAGCTTTCTTT,CASSYAGRQDTEAFF
NA,NA,TRBV10-3,TRBJ1-5,TGTGCCATCAGTGAGTCGGATAGCAATCAGCCCCAGCATTTT,CAISESDSNQPQHF
NA,NA,TRBV25-1,TRBJ1-2,TGTGCCAGCAGTGACCCTCGGACAGATTTTGGCTACACCTTC,CASSDPRTDFGYTF
few,NA,TRBV10-1,TRBJ2-2,TGCGCCAGCAGTGACCCCGGTACCGGGGAGCTGTTTTTT,CASSDPGTGELFF
few,NA,TRBV27,TRBJ2-2,TGTGCCAGCAGACCCTTGACAGACGCGAACACCGGGGAGCTGTTTTTT,CASRPLTDANTGELFF
NA,TRBD1,TRBV24-1,TRBJ1-2,TGTGCCACCAGTGATTCAGGACAGGGGACTATCTATGGCTACACCTTC,CATSDSGQGTIYGYTF
NA,TRBD2,TRBV20-1,TRBJ2-1,TGCAGTGCTAGACGGCGGGAGTCCCCCTACAATGAGCAGTTCTTC,CSARRRESPYNEQFF
NA,NA,TRBV28,TRBJ1-4,TGTGCCAGCAGTGGAGCGGAAACGGGAAAACTGTTTTTT,CASSGAETGKLFF
NA,TRBD2,TRBV24-1,TRBJ2-3,TGTGCCACCAGTGCCAGGACTAGCGGCCATACGCAGTATTTT,CATSARTSGHTQYF
NA,NA,TRBV3-1,TRBJ2-7,TGTGCCAGCAGCCCCCGAATCCAGTACGAGCAGTACTTC,CASSPRIQYEQYF
NA,NA,TRBV7-9,TRBJ1-2,TGTGCCAGCAGCTTGAGACAGAACTATGGCTACACCTTC,CASSLRQNYGYTF
few,NA,TRBV10-3,TRBJ1-6,TGTGCCATCAGTGCCCGAGCAGGGGCAGATTCACCCCTCCACTTT,CAISARAGADSPLHF
few,NA,TRBV7-3,TRBJ1-5,TGTGCCAGCAGCTTAACTGGGGGACAGCCCCAGCATTTT,CASSLTGGQPQHF
NA,NA,TRBV7-9,TRBJ2-1,TGTGCCAGCAGCTTAGACACCCTATACAATGAGCAGTTCTTC,CASSLDTLYNEQFF
NA,NA,TRBV12-3/TRBV12-4,TRBJ2-7,TGTGCCAGCAGTTTGGGAAGGTCCATCTACGAGCAGTACTTC,CASSLGRSIYEQYF
few,NA,TRBV10-1,TRBJ1-1,TGCGCCAGCAGTGAGTCGGGGAGACTCGAAGCTTTCTTT,CASSESGRLEAFF